This entry describes one T cell receptor (beta chain). This entry is derived from a study of cytomegalovirus exposure and HLA in healthy donors. The CDR3 is 17 residues long. V was pared by 0 bases and J by 1 base, with 1 base of the junction left unmatched. Germline V lookup: CDR1 MGHRA, CDR2 YSYEKL. The PCR had 60 Vbeta and 13 Jbeta primers. TCRdb's copy holds only in-frame clones and misses some; the assay was immunoSEQ multiplex PCR. Of approximately 140,000 clones in the sample, 65% to 85% are singletons; the top ten hold 6.5% to 8.5%. This TCR came from a woman in her 40s in good health and CMV-seropositive. Input material: PBMCs. The V gene is TRBV4-1, the J gene TRBJ2-5, with 14 bases matching TRBD2. The CDR3 bases are TGCGCCAGCAGCCAAGATGGACTAGCGGGGGGCCAAGAGACCCAGTACTTC. As protein: CASSQDGLAGGQETQYF.